What follows describes a single T cell receptor (beta chain). Its cognate antigen is unknown. The data stem from a study of T cell responses to AZD1222 COVID-19 vaccine. Germline CDR1 and CDR2: LNHDA and SQIVND (reference sequence). V dropped 9 bases and J dropped 5; count of bases not matched to a gene: 10. The CDR3 is made up of 15 amino acids. Profiling relied on immunoSEQ multiplex PCR, and the TCRdb table lists in-frame clones only, not all of them. Counted here are under 150,000 clones, around 89% occurring once; the ten biggest clones make up 11%. Overall study results and limits: Spike was spanned by vaccine-associated CD4 TCRs, with dominance at 160-218 and 743-854.

The sequence was obtained from an adult in good health. The sequencing here drew on peripheral blood, taken on day 0 of MenACWY control vaccination. The J gene is TRBJ2-1, the V gene TRBV19; 10 nucleotides match TRBD2. The CDR3 DNA sequence: TGTGCCAGCGACAGAGGGACTAGCGAAAACAATGAGCAGTTCTTC. Translation: CASDRGTSENNEQFF. Based on the CDR3 plus reference TRBV19 and TRBJ2-1, the full variable domain is DGGITQSPKYLFRKEGQNVTLSCEQNLNHDAMYWYRQDPGQGLRLIYYSQIVNDFQKGDIAEGYSVSREKKESFPLTVTSAQKNPTAFYLCASDRGTSENNEQFFGPGTRLTVL.